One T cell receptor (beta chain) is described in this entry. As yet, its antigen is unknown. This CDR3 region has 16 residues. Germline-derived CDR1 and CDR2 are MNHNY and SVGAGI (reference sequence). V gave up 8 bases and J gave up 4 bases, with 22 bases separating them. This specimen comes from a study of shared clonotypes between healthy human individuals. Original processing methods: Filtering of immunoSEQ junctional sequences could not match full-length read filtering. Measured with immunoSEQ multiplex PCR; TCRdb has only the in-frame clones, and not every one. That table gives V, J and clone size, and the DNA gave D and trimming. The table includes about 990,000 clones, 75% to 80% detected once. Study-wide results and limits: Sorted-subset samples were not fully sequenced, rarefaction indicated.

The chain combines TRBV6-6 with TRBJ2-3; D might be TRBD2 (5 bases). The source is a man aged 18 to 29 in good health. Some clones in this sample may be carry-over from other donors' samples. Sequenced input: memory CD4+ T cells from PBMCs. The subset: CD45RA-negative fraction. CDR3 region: CASYSISRTPSDTQYF. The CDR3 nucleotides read TGTGCCAGCTATTCCATATCACGGACTCCTTCAGATACGCAGTATTTT.